This is a list of T cell receptor beta chains from one sample in a study of blood T cell repertoires in COVID-19. Here immunoSEQ multiplex PCR was the method, and the copy in TCRdb shows in-frame clones only, minus some. The sample holds more than 50,000 clones, about 82% seen once. Sequenced: peripheral blood. Source of these receptors: a human donor in a cohort sampled during active COVID-19. CDR3s include the opening cysteine and the closing phenylalanine or tryptophan. A D gene is named only where the DNA matches it firmly. Clone sizes are given selectively: once, few, many, or a class where the clone is expanded.

cdr3_nt	cdr3_aa	v_call	j_call	d_call	clone_size
TGTGCCAGCAGTTTACACGGGGCTAACTATGGCTACACCTTC	CASSLHGANYGYTF	TRBV28	TRBJ1-2	-	once
TGTGCTAGCAGCCCGCCGGGGGGCCCTGGTGGCTACACCTTC	CASSPPGGPGGYTF	TRBV7-7	TRBJ1-2	-	-
TGTGCCAGCAGGCTACAGGGGGCGGGTGGCTACACCTTC	CASRLQGAGGYTF	TRBV2	TRBJ1-2	TRBD1	-
TGTGCCAGCATTACACCTACAGGGATGGGCTATGGCTACACCTTC	CASITPTGMGYGYTF	TRBV28	TRBJ1-2	-	-
TGCGCCAGCAGCCAAGATCCCCCCGGACTCCTAGCTAACTATGGCTACACCTTC	CASSQDPPGLLANYGYTF	TRBV4-1	TRBJ1-2	-	-
TGTGCCAGCAGTTACTTGGACGGGACCTACGAGCAGTACTTC	CASSYLDGTYEQYF	TRBV6-5	TRBJ2-7	-	-
TGTGCCATCGGGGGGGGCTACGAGCAGTACTTC	CAIGGGYEQYF	TRBV10-3	TRBJ2-7	TRBD2	-
TGCGCCAGCAGCCACGGGACAGGGGGCTCCGAGCAGTACTTC	CASSHGTGGSEQYF	TRBV5-1	TRBJ2-7	TRBD1	few
TGCGCCAGCAGCTTGGATGGACAGGGGATGGGGGCCAACGTCCTGACTTTC	CASSLDGQGMGANVLTF	TRBV5-1	TRBJ2-6	TRBD1	-
TGTGCCAGCAACCCAGGAGGCTACTACAATGAGCAGTTCTTC	CASNPGGYYNEQFF	TRBV9	TRBJ2-1	-	-
TGCGCCAGCAGCCAAGATCGACTAGCCGCGTCCTACGAGCAGTACTTC	CASSQDRLAASYEQYF	TRBV4-3	TRBJ2-7	TRBD2	-
TGTGCCAGCAGCTTAGGACAGTACGAGCAGTACTTC	CASSLGQYEQYF	TRBV7-2	TRBJ2-7	-	-
TGCGCCAGCAGCCAAGAGATCCAACCCCCGGACACCATATATTTT	CASSQEIQPPDTIYF	TRBV4-1	TRBJ1-3	-	-
TGTGCCTGGAGTGTACTAGCGGGAGGGTCTGAGTTCTTC	CAWSVLAGGSEFF	TRBV30	TRBJ2-1	TRBD2	-
TGTGCCAGCAGGGGGACAGGGTTAGGCTACACCTTC	CASRGTGLGYTF	TRBV6-5	TRBJ1-2	TRBD1	-
TGTGCCAGCAGTTTATCGTCCAGGGATAATTCACCCCTCCACTTT	CASSLSSRDNSPLHF	TRBV27	TRBJ1-6	-	-
TGTGCCAGCACCTCCTCTTTTAACACTGAAGCTTTCTTT	CASTSSFNTEAFF	TRBV11-2	TRBJ1-1	-	-
TGTGCCAGCAGCTCCGACAGGTTGGATAAGCACTACGAGCAGTACTTC	CASSSDRLDKHYEQYF	TRBV11-2	TRBJ2-7	-	-
TGTGCCAGCAGCCCAGGGGAGATTGCCTACAATGAGCAGTTCTTC	CASSPGEIAYNEQFF	TRBV7-9	TRBJ2-1	-	once
TGCGCCAGCAGCTTGGGACTAGCGGGAGAAAACATTCAGTACTTC	CASSLGLAGENIQYF	TRBV5-1	TRBJ2-4	TRBD2	-
TGTGCCTGGAGTGTACAGGGGGCCTATAGCAATCAGCCCCAGCATTTT	CAWSVQGAYSNQPQHF	TRBV30	TRBJ1-5	TRBD1	once
TGTGCCAGCAGCTTGAACCTAAGGACAGGCCGGGGCTACACCTTC	CASSLNLRTGRGYTF	TRBV5-6	TRBJ1-2	TRBD1	-
TGTGCCAGCAGCTTAGACAACCGCCGGGACTTACCCCTCTACGAGCAGTACTTC	CASSLDNRRDLPLYEQYF	TRBV11-2	TRBJ2-7	-	-
TGTGCCAGCAGCCGAATTTCGGGACAGGTGGGAAAAGCTTTCTTT	CASSRISGQVGKAFF	TRBV27	TRBJ1-1	TRBD1	-
TGTGCCAGCAGCTTGGTGCAGACAGGGGACACCTTC	CASSLVQTGDTF	TRBV5-8	TRBJ1-2	TRBD1	few
TGTGCCAGCTCACCTCGGACAGGGGGCGTGAACACTGAAGCTTTCTTT	CASSPRTGGVNTEAFF	TRBV18	TRBJ1-1	TRBD1	-
TGCGCCAGCAGCGCTCAAGGGGGGGGCGGGAGGACCTCGATCACCGGGGAGCTGTTTTTT	CASSAQGGGGRTSITGELFF	TRBV5-1	TRBJ2-2	TRBD2	-
TGTGCCAGCAGCCATCCGGGACACTTGACTTCCTACGAGCAGTACTTC	CASSHPGHLTSYEQYF	TRBV3-1/TRBV3-2	TRBJ2-7	-	-
TGTGCCTGGAGCAGCGGACAGGGGGCCGGTGGCTACACCTTC	CAWSSGQGAGGYTF	TRBV30	TRBJ1-2	TRBD1	-
TGTGCCAGCAGTTACAGGGGATCGGCTGACTCCGAGCAGTACTTC	CASSYRGSADSEQYF	TRBV6-5	TRBJ2-7	-	-
TGTGCCAGTAGTATAGGGGGACAGGGCGGAACTGAAGCTTTCTTT	CASSIGGQGGTEAFF	TRBV19	TRBJ1-1	TRBD1	-
TGTGCCAGCAGTTCACCGGGACTAGCGGGTTACTACACAGATACGCAGTATTTT	CASSSPGLAGYYTDTQYF	TRBV27	TRBJ2-3	TRBD2	-
TGTGCCAGCAGCAGGACTAGCGGGATTTACGAGCAGTACTTC	CASSRTSGIYEQYF	TRBV5-6	TRBJ2-7	TRBD2	-
TGTGCCAGCAGTTCGGCTAGCGGGCAGACCTACGAGCAGTACTTC	CASSSASGQTYEQYF	TRBV28	TRBJ2-7	TRBD2	medium-sized
TGTGCCAGCCACAGGGGCATGAACACTGAAGCTTTCTTT	CASHRGMNTEAFF	TRBV7-9	TRBJ1-1	TRBD1	-